Sequencing of this T cell receptor (beta chain) was carried out in a study of T cell repertoires in cytomegalovirus infection. Study overall: Matching HLA type, along with CMV infection, was indicated by public TCR beta signatures.

A note on this clonotype: Antigen specificity is unknown.

Study-level results: The ex vivo response was dominated by HLA-C-restricted CMV-specific TCR beta clonotypes.

This CDR3 region has 14 residues. Deletions cut 4 bases from V and 2 bases from J, with 8 bases between. A single record per CDR3 protein comes from TCRdb applying MiXCR to the reads. This sample yields a few hundred thousand distinct CDR3 sequences, of which roughly 43% are seen a single time; around 50% belongs to the top ten. The clonotype originates from a human donor in good health (CMV status not recorded). Some clones in this sample may be carry-over from other donors' samples. The chain links TRBV12-3 or TRBV12-4 to TRBJ2-2, with D unclear. Sequences were derived from cultured PBMCs, sampled from culture after CMV antigen stimulation. CDR3 coding DNA: TGTGCCAGCAGTTATCAGCAAAACACCGGGGAGCTGTTTTTT. Residues: CASSYQQNTGELFF.